This T cell receptor (beta chain) originates from a study of metastatic and nonmetastatic thyroid tumors. Background on the study: Across peripheral blood and tumor or nodule tissue samples taken from malignant and benign thyroid patients, the repertoires were compared with one another.

Using MiXCR, TCRdb re-called clones from the PCR reads. This sample has some 8,800 clones, with approximately 22% found just once. Remarks on this clone: Antigen specificity is unknown.

Trimming cost V 5 bases and J 3 bases, with 17 bases left between them. The germline gives CDR1 SGHNT, CDR2 YENEEA. CDR3 length equals 15 residues. Prior to thyroid surgery, none of the patients had received any treatment. Findings and limits, study-wide: Across blood and tumor, TCR beta diversity in malignant thyroid tumors was reportedly significantly higher than in benign nodules.

The sequence came from a female donor with papillary thyroid cancer or a benign thyroid nodule (not recorded which). Some clones in this sample may be carry-over from other donors' samples. The V call is TRBV11-3, the J call TRBJ2-7, with D perhaps TRBD1 (6 bases). Sequenced input: adjacent normal tissue. CDR3: CASSITGSLHYEQYF. The CDR3 DNA sequence: TGTGCCAGCAGCATTACAGGGTCCCTCCACTACGAGCAGTACTTC.